Listed here is a single T cell receptor beta chain. This clonotype has only a few counts. No antigen is known for it. No base quality values were provided; no much bigger clone lies one nucleotide off. This record belongs to a study of T cells in Graves' hyperthyroidism and ophthalmopathy (dated by TCRdb to about 2019). Context from the whole study: Peripheral blood was sampled at the time of initial diagnosis, prior to any treatment. To identify distinguishing TCR V-J signatures, a discovery cohort of 100 patients was used, comprising 43 with Graves' ophthalmopathy and 57 with stable Graves' hyperthyroidism. Whether ophthalmopathy could be predicted prospectively was tested in an independent validation cohort made up of 18 to 20 hyperthyroidism patients plus 17 patients who later progressed to ophthalmopathy. The 75 to 100 discovery patients were divided at random into training and test sets in a 7:3 ratio. The study also compared thyroid tissue and blood T-cell repertoires from 5 to 7 Graves' hyperthyroidism patients. Following sampling, methimazole starting at 30 mg daily was given to hyperthyroidism patients, and high-dose intravenous methylprednisolone was given to ophthalmopathy patients. According to the paper, TCR Vbeta CDR3 sequencing was carried out on some 140 peripheral blood samples, which came from fewer than 50 ophthalmopathy, roughly 75 hyperthyroidism and around 17 progressor patients.

Ophthalmopathy patients had moderately to severely active disease, with a Clinical Activity Score of 3 or more, a NOSPECS grade of 4 or more, and a disease duration of less than 3 months. Patients with uncontrolled infections, other autoimmune diseases, pregnancy or lactation were excluded. Diagnoses were established on the basis of clinical symptoms, serum thyroxine and TRAb, thyroid ultrasound, and orbital computed tomography. Ficoll-Paque density gradient centrifugation was used to isolate PBMCs from about 10 ml of fresh peripheral blood. Total RNA was extracted with Trizol reagent, and quality was checked on an Agilent 2100 Bioanalyzer. The research as a whole found: Blood samples also contained most of the expanded thyroid clonotypes (frequency above 0.001), which suggests that blood repertoires may reflect thyroid immune responses. A 13 V-J signature model separated ophthalmopathy from stable hyperthyroidism, with around 90% sensitivity and just under 84% specificity in cross-validation and 80%/75% in testing. No statistical method was used to fix the sample size in advance, and group allocation was not hidden from the investigators. During validation, the model predicted progression to ophthalmopathy a median of approximately 6 months ahead of onset, with 70.59% sensitivity and 72.22% specificity.

The CDR3 spans 15 residues, from the cysteine through the phenylalanine. The kept DNA is CDR3 alone, 45 bases in frame from the first base. From a lookup of the germline V gene, CDR1 and CDR2 are SGHTS and YDEGEE. V lost 0 bases and J lost 8 bases; the stretch between them is 17 bases long. Amplification of TCR beta CDR3 regions was carried out from RNA transcripts. The first round of RT-PCR for the TCR CDR3 was performed with the HTBI primer set and the Qiagen OneStep RT-PCR kit. Libraries were constructed in a second round of multiplex PCR, after which size selection and purification were performed. Sequencing of the libraries was done on an Illumina HiSeq2000 using paired-end 100 bp reads. As for the original processing: Raw data were processed with SOAPnuke, discarding reads with adapters, uncalled bases, mean Phred below 15, or no exact constant-primer or identifier match. COPE v1.2.5 was used to merge high-quality paired reads, and clonotypes were defined as unique nucleotide sequences. Clonotypes were aligned to IMGT TRBV, TRBD and TRBJ reference segments using MiTCR v1.1. The analysis included only V-J combinations with a frequency above 0.0001, which together covered 99.2% of the repertoires. A TCS score was defined as the ratio between F50 (clonal expansion) and ExV (chaos), using BLOSUM62-based TCRdist between CDR3 peptides within each V-J. Welch's t-statistics and random forest reduced fewer than 600 V-J features to 10 to 15, which were used in a naive Bayes classifier (R e1071). The public reads were reprocessed in TCRdb via fastp at Q25 and MiXCR, keeping in-frame beta chains. Here each entry gathers all rows of one CDR3 protein and keeps the most common genes and DNA. TCRdb assigned the V and J calls; the authors' analysis was not used. In all, the sample holds 560,000 or so distinct CDR3 sequences, and just under 20% of those were seen once. About half of the sample belongs to the ten largest clones.

The sequence joins TRBV5-8 to TRBJ1-2, with no confident D gene call. The sequencing input was blood. This sequence was found in a man aged 40-49 years with Graves' ophthalmopathy. The CDR3 region: CASSLALNRGRGYTF. The nucleotides read TGTGCCAGCAGCTTGGCCCTGAATCGTGGACGGGGCTACACCTTC.